The 25 T cell receptor beta chains below come from one sample, sequenced in a study of blood T cell repertoires in COVID-19. Clones were read by immunoSEQ multiplex PCR, and TCRdb kept only the in-frame ones, dropping some. In the table there are 250,000 to 300,000 clones, approximately 85% of which are singletons. The specimen sequenced was PBMCs or T cells enriched from blood (not recorded which). These receptors were taken from a woman in her forties or fifties who had recovered from COVID-19.

This rearrangement joins TRBV28 to TRBJ2-4; a weak D match, TRBD2 (6 bases). The germline V gene has CDR1 MDHEN and CDR2 SYDVKM. The V end was cut by 7 bases, the J end by 7 bases, with 23 bases between. CDR3 size: 16 residues. CDR3 nucleotides: TGTGCCAGCAAGGGATATGTAGGTACCCGGGGGAACATTCAGTACTTC. Protein sequence: CASKGYVGTRGNIQYF.

This chain joins TRBV3-1 (or the pseudogene TRBV3-2) and TRBJ2-3, with D uncertain. This CDR3 is built from 13 residues. V was shortened by 3 bases and J by 6 bases, with 10 bases between the two germline ends. Germline CDR1 is LGHDT and CDR2 is YNNKEL (reference sequence). This CDR3 reads CASSQRSGDTQYF. CDR3 bases: TGTGCCAGCAGCCAGCGTTCGGGTGATACGCAGTATTTT.

J is TRBJ2-7 and V is TRBV5-4, with 10 nucleotides matching TRBD2. Germline CDR1 and CDR2: SGHNT and YYREEE (reference sequence). V was clipped by 0 bases and J by 5 bases; unmatched bases: 5. This CDR3 has 15 residues. In DNA form, the CDR3 reads TGTGCCAGCAGCTTGGGGCTAGCGGGAGCTGACGAGCAGTACTTC. This codes for CASSLGLAGADEQYF.

The rearrangement uses TRBV5-8 and TRBJ2-6; 7 nucleotides agree with TRBD1. The length of the CDR3 is 15 residues. Losses at the gene ends were 3 bases for V and 4 bases for J; bases not matched to a gene: 4. CDR1 and CDR2 (germline): SGHTS, YDEGEE. The CDR3 reads CASSYDRAGANVLTF. CDR3 bases: TGTGCCAGCAGCTACGACAGGGCCGGGGCCAACGTCCTGACTTTC.

The chain couples TRBV19 to TRBJ1-2; TRBD1 agrees at 8 bases. Germline V gives CDR1 LNHDA, CDR2 SQIVND (reference sequence). The length of the CDR3 is 15 residues. The junction had 9 bases not matched to a gene; V was cut back by 1 base and J by 8 bases. The CDR3 bases are TGTGCCAGTAGTATAGGAGCCGGGACAGGAGAAGGCTACACCTTC. Encoded protein: CASSIGAGTGEGYTF.

The chain is built from TRBV7-8 and TRBJ1-1; D gene unclear. The germline V gene encodes CDR1 SGHVS and CDR2 FQNEAQ. This CDR3 is built from 15 residues. V lost 1 base and J 2 bases, leaving 11 bases between the germline ends. The CDR3 region has the DNA TGTGCCAGCAGCTTAGGCGGGCAGCCTAACACTGAAGCTTTCTTT. It is translated as CASSLGGQPNTEAFF.

This clone was counted once. The chain is built from TRBV11-2 and TRBJ1-1; TRBD1 is a possible D gene (6 bases). V was trimmed by 5 bases and J by 1 base, leaving 11 bases between them. The V gene's germline CDR1 is SGHAT and CDR2 FQNNGV. This CDR3 spans 14 amino acids. The CDR3: CASSQGSENTEAFF. CDR3 in DNA: TGTGCCAGCAGCCAGGGGTCGGAGAACACTGAAGCTTTCTTT. Full variable domain (missing parts from reference TRBV11-2 and TRBJ1-1): EAGVAQSPRYKIIEKRQSVAFWCNPISGHATLYWYQQILGQGPKLLIQFQNNGVVDDSQLPKDRFSAERLKGVDSTLKIQPAKLEDSAVYLCASSQGSENTEAFFGQGTRLTVV.

The rearrangement links TRBV18 to TRBJ1-1; D not certain. Trimming cost V 3 bases and J 8 bases, with 10 bases left between them. Germline assignment: CDR1 KGHSH and CDR2 LQKENI. The CDR3 consists of 12 residues. In DNA form, the CDR3 reads TGTGCCAGCTCACCCCTACTGCTGGAAGCTTTCTTT. Translated: CASSPLLLEAFF.

This clone was counted a single time. V usage is TRBV6-1 and J usage is TRBJ2-5; D ambiguous. Germline values: CDR1 MNHNS, CDR2 SASEGT. V lost 1 base and J lost 0, with 9 bases in between. The CDR3 runs 15 residues. The DNA for the CDR3 is TGTGCCAGCAGTGAAGGAGGTCTCTACCAAGAGACCCAGTACTTC. Its translation is CASSEGGLYQETQYF.

The V call is TRBV4-1, the J call TRBJ2-5, with 9 bases identical to TRBD2. The germline CDR1 and CDR2 sequences are MGHRA and YSYEKL. The CDR3 spans 20 residues. V was pared by 1 base and J by 3 bases, with 18 bases of the junction left unmatched. CDR3 coding DNA: TGCGCCAGCAGCCAAGCTCCTAGCGGGGCAGCTAGCGGGACCAAAGAGACCCAGTACTTC. Protein sequence: CASSQAPSGAASGTKETQYF.

The chain carries TRBV5-6 and TRBJ2-1, with 8 bases that match TRBD1. CDR3 length: 15 amino acids. V was pared by 3 bases and J by 4 bases, with 6 bases of the junction left unmatched. The germline V gene encodes CDR1 SGHDT and CDR2 YYEEEE. The CDR3 here is CASSSGTGHYNEQFF. The CDR3 DNA reads TGTGCCAGCAGCTCCGGGACAGGTCATTACAATGAGCAGTTCTTC.

As concerns this clone: Different DNA sequences within this sample yield the same CDR3. The chain's CDR3 is CASSLGAGGITDTQYF. CDR3 DNA sequence: TGTGCCAGCAGCTTAGGGGCGGGAGGAATTACAGATACGCAGTATTTT. The gene calls are TRBV7-9 and TRBJ2-3; 8 positions agree with TRBD2. Germline CDR1 SEHNR, CDR2 FQNEAQ (reference sequence). The CDR3 contains 16 residues. Germline trimming cut 1 base from V and 3 bases from J; bases unmatched to any gene: 6.

This rearrangement joins TRBV28 to TRBJ1-1; weak D call: TRBD1 (5 bases). V was cut by 6 bases and J by 3 bases, with 23 bases left in between. The germline gives CDR1 MDHEN, CDR2 SYDVKM. The CDR3 consists of 17 residues. CDR3 coding DNA: TGTGCCAGCAGCCTCTTCTCTCTGTCGGGGGGGGACACTGAAGCTTTCTTT. This encodes CASSLFSLSGGDTEAFF.

CDR3 region: CAWSMRSNYGYTF. The DNA for the CDR3 is TGTGCCTGGAGTATGAGGTCTAACTATGGCTACACCTTC. V is TRBV30 and J is TRBJ1-2; D gene ambiguous. Germline V gene lookup returns CDR1 GTSNPN and CDR2 SVGIG (reference sequence). The CDR3 is made up of 13 amino acids. V lost 2 bases and J lost 0, with 7 bases in between.

The V call is TRBV29-1, the J call TRBJ2-7, with a tentative D call TRBD1 (5 bases). With 4 bases removed from V and 5 bases from J, the gap between germline ends came to 15 bases. The CDR3 consists of 13 residues. CDR1 SQVTM and CDR2 ANQGSEA come from the germline V gene. Here the CDR3 reads CSVVIQGSHEQYF. CDR3 sequence (DNA): TGCAGCGTTGTTATCCAGGGAAGCCACGAGCAGTACTTC.

This rearrangement joins TRBV13 to TRBJ2-7, with 9 bases lining up with TRBD1. CDR1 is PRHDT and CDR2 is FYEKMQ in the germline V gene (reference sequence). V gave up 1 base and J gave up 5 bases; unmatched junction bases: 9. The CDR3 contains 16 residues. Here the CDR3 reads CASSLVWSGQGHEQYF. The CDR3 coding sequence is TGTGCCAGCAGCTTAGTCTGGTCGGGACAGGGCCACGAGCAGTACTTC.

There are a few counts of this clone. The chain couples TRBV29-1 to TRBJ2-1; the D gene is possibly TRBD2 (6 bases). The germline V gene encodes CDR1 SQVTM and CDR2 ANQGSEA. V was shortened by 4 bases and J by 8 bases, with 21 bases between the two germline ends. This CDR3 has 15 amino acids. Here the CDR3 reads CSVAHRRGGFHEQFF. The CDR3 DNA is TGCAGCGTTGCTCATCGTCGCGGAGGGTTTCATGAGCAGTTCTTC.

The chain couples TRBV3-1 (or the pseudogene TRBV3-2) to TRBJ2-1; 14 bases line up with TRBD2. V shed 0 bases, J shed 8 bases, and the junction held 9 bases outside the gene matches. Germline CDR1 LGHDT, CDR2 YNNKEL (reference sequence). The CDR3 is made up of 18 amino acids. The DNA for the CDR3 is TGTGCCAGCAGCCAAGAAGGGACTAGCGGGAGATATAGGGATGAGCAGTTCTTC. Amino acid sequence: CASSQEGTSGRYRDEQFF.

V usage is TRBV2 and J usage is TRBJ2-2, with D possibly being TRBD1 (7 bases). Trimming stripped 6 bases from V and 6 bases from J, with 11 bases between. CDR1 SNHLY and CDR2 FYNNEI come from the germline V gene. CDR3 length equals 13 residues. The CDR3 DNA reads as TGTGCCAGCAGGGCGGGGACAGCCGGGGAGCTGTTTTTT. This codes for CASRAGTAGELFF.

For the CDR3, the DNA is TGTGCCAGCACTACCCGGGGGGCGGTGGATACGCAGTATTTT. Its protein product is CASTTRGAVDTQYF. The V gene is TRBV11-1, the J gene TRBJ2-3, with D tentatively TRBD2 (7 bases). V was trimmed by 7 bases and J by 6 bases, leaving 17 bases between them. Germline assignment: CDR1 SGHAT and CDR2 FQDESV (reference sequence). This CDR3 has 14 residues.

The V and J genes are TRBV7-9 and TRBJ2-3, with D possibly TRBD2 on 6 matching bases. The CDR3 is 15 amino acids. From germline, CDR1 is SEHNR and CDR2 FQNEAQ (reference sequence). Trimming took 3 bases from V and 0 from J, leaving 10 bases between them. The CDR3 spells CASSLFSGSTDTQYF. The CDR3 nucleotides are TGTGCCAGCAGCTTGTTTAGCGGCAGCACAGATACGCAGTATTTT. The variable domain in full, completed from reference TRBV7-9 and TRBJ2-3, reads DTGVSQNPRHKITKRGQNVTFRCDPISEHNRLYWYRQTLGQGPEFLTYFQNEAQLEKSRLLSDRFSAERPKGSFSTLEIQRTEQGDSAMYLCASSLFSGSTDTQYFGPGTRLTVL.

This chain connects TRBV19 to TRBJ1-6; TRBD1 matches at 9 bases. Germline V gene lookup returns CDR1 LNHDA and CDR2 SQIVND (reference sequence). V lost 8 bases to trimming and J lost 8 bases; unmatched junction nucleotides: 4. The CDR3 totals 13 residues. In DNA, the CDR3 is TGTGCCAGTGGGGACAGGGTCGATTCACCCCTCCACTTT. This encodes CASGDRVDSPLHF.

The chain links TRBV6-5 to TRBJ2-7; 13 bases agree with TRBD2. The CDR3 extends over 16 amino acids. Trimming removed 1 base from V and 4 bases from J; junction bases left unmatched: 4. From germline, CDR1 is MNHEY and CDR2 SVGAGI. CDR3 loop: CASSYLLAGGQYEQYF. The CDR3 nucleotides read TGTGCCAGCAGTTACTTACTAGCGGGAGGGCAATACGAGCAGTACTTC.

The gene calls are TRBV11-2 and TRBJ2-3, with D hard to call. CDR3 size: 12 residues. V was pared by 4 bases and J by 7 bases, with 9 bases between. Germline V gene sequence: CDR1 SGHAT, CDR2 FQNNGV. CDR3 sequence (DNA): TGTGCCAGCAGCTCGGTCTCTTATACGCAGTATTTT. Translated, it gives CASSSVSYTQYF.

The CDR3 DNA sequence: TGTGCCAGCAGCGGAGGAGAAAGCTCCTACAATGAGCAGTTCTTC. It yields the protein CASSGGESSYNEQFF. The V call is TRBV7-9, the J call TRBJ2-1; tentative D call: TRBD2 (5 bases). This CDR3 is 15 amino acids long. Trimming pared 5 bases from V and 0 bases from J, leaving 11 bases between. Germline V gene data show CDR1 as SEHNR and CDR2 as FQNEAQ (reference sequence).